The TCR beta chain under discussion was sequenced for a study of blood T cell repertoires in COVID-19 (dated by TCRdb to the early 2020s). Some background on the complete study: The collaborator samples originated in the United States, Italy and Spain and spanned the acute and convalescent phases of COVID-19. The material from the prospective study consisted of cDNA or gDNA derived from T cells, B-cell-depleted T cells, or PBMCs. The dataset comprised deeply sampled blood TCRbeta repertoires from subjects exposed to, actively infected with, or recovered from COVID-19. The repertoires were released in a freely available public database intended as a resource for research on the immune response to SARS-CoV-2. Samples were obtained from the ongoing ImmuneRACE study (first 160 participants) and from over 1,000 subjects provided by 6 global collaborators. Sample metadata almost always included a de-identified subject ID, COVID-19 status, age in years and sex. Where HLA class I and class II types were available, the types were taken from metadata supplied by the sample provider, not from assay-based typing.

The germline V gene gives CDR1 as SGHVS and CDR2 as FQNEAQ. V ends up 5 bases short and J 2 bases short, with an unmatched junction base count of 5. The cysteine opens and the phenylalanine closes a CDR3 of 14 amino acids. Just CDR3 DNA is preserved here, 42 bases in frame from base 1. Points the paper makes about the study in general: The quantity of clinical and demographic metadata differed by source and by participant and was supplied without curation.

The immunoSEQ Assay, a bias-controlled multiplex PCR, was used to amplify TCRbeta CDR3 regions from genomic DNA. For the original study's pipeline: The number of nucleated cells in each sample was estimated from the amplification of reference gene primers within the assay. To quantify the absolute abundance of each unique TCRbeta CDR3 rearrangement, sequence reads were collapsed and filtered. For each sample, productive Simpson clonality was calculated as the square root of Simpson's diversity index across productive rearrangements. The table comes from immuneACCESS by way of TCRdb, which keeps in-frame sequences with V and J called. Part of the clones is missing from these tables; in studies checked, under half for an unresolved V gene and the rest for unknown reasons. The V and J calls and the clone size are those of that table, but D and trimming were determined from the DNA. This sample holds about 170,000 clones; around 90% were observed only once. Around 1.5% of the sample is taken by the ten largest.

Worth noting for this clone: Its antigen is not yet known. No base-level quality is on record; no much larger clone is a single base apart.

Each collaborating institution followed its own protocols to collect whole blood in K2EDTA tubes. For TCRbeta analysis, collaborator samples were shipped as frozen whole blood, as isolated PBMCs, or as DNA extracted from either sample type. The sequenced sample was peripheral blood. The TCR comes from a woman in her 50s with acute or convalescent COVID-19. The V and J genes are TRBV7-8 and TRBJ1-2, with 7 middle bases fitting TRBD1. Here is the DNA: TGTGCCAGCAGCCATGACAGGGCCAACTATGGCTACACCTTC. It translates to CASSHDRANYGYTF.